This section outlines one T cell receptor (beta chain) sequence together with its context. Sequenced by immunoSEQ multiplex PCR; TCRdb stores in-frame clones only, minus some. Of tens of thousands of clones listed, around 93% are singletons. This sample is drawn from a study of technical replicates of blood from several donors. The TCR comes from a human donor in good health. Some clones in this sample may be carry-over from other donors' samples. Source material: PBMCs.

The CDR3 DNA follows: TGTGCCAGCAGCTTGGGTAGTAATGAAAAACTGTTTTTT. Its translation is CASSLGSNEKLFF. V gene TRBV5-6 combines with J gene TRBJ1-4; D is unresolved. Germline V gene data show CDR1 as SGHDT and CDR2 as YYEEEE. Trimming pared 0 bases from V and 4 bases from J, leaving 4 bases between. The CDR3 is made up of 13 amino acids. Complete variable domain (other parts from reference TRBV5-6 and TRBJ1-4): DAGVTQSPTHLIKTRGQQVTLRCSPKSGHDTVSWYQQALGQGPQFIFQYYEEEERQRGNFPDRFSGHQFPNYSSELNVNALLLGDSALYLCASSLGSNEKLFFGSGTQLSVL.